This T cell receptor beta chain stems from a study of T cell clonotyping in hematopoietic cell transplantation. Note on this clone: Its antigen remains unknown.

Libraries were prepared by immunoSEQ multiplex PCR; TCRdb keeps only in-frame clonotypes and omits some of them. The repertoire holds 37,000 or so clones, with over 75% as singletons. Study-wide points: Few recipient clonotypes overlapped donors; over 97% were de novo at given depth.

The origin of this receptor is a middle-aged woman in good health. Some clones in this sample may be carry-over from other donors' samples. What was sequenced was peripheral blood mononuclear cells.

The CDR3 DNA reads TGTGCCAGCTCCTATAATGGTCGTACAGATACGCAGTATTTT. It yields the protein CASSYNGRTDTQYF. The V gene is TRBV18, the J gene TRBJ2-3; no firm D call. The CDR3 loop spans 14 amino acids. Germline CDR1 is KGHSH and CDR2 is LQKENI. Trimming left V 6 bases short and J 3 bases short, with 13 bases between.